This entry is about one T cell receptor (beta chain). The CDR3 consists of 15 residues. Germline-derived CDR1 and CDR2 are SGHAT and FQNNGV. V shed 5 bases, J shed 2 bases, and the junction held 6 bases outside the gene matches. This sample is part of a study of blood T cell repertoires in COVID-19. Repertoires were generated with immunoSEQ multiplex PCR, while TCRdb's copy carries only in-frame clones and drops some. There are roughly 200,000 clones in the sample; around 88% occur only once, and around 1.5% lies in the top ten. The V gene is TRBV11-2, the J gene TRBJ2-7; 10 bases are shared with TRBD1. The sequenced sample consisted of peripheral blood. The TCR sequence derives from a man aged 18 to 30 with active or convalescent COVID-19. The DNA of the CDR3 is TGTGCCAGCAGCCCTACCGGGACAGGGGCCTACGAGCAGTACTTC. The encoded protein is CASSPTGTGAYEQYF.